This TCR beta chain is drawn from a study of blood T cells in healthy people across ages. The CDR3 runs to 14 residues. Deletions cut 4 bases from V and 2 bases from J, with 11 bases between. The V gene's germline CDR1 is LGHDT and CDR2 YNNKEL (reference sequence). A second about 7 to 12 cycle PCR used barcoded and J-beta primers. Each CDR3 protein gets one entry after TCRdb re-called the 5' RACE reads with MiXCR. The sample carries 900,000 to 950,000 distinct CDR3 sequences, almost 30% recorded once. Overall study findings and caveats: No one knew whether donors had CMV, which possibly confounded expanded clonotype changes.

The table lists this clonotype with many counts. Antigen unknown. This sample was also put to use in a study of T cells of mothers and their children. This second study says: Unrelated mother-child pairs always had slightly, but never significantly, lower normalized overlap than related pairs. Across the analysis, no persistent microchimeric T cell clones were detected.

The source is a woman in her thirties or forties in good health. V gene TRBV3-1 combines with J gene TRBJ2-5; TRBD2 is a possible D gene (6 bases). The specimen sequenced was blood. The CDR3, as DNA: TGTGCCAGCAGCCTCCTGACTAGTCAAGAGACCCAGTACTTC. Amino acid sequence: CASSLLTSQETQYF.